This entry features one T cell receptor (beta chain) sequence. These data are taken from a study of shared clonotypes between healthy human individuals. Measured with immunoSEQ multiplex PCR; TCRdb has only the in-frame clones, and not every one. The table records roughly 330,000 clones, 74% of them present only once. The germline gives CDR1 DFQATT, CDR2 SNEGSKA (reference sequence). The CDR3 covers 10 residues. The V end was cut by 4 bases, the J end by 4 bases, with 5 bases between. This receptor was identified in a man aged 30 to 45 in good health. The J gene is TRBJ2-7, the V gene TRBV20-1; D not certain. The source material was memory CD4+ T cells sorted from blood. Subset here: CD45RA-negative fraction. The CDR3 reads CSATAYEQYF. The CDR3 DNA is TGCAGTGCTACAGCTTACGAGCAGTACTTC.